This T cell receptor (beta chain) was found in a study of blood T cell repertoires in COVID-19. TCRdb keeps only in-frame clones here, not all; method: immunoSEQ multiplex PCR. Of about 110,000 clones listed, about 86% were seen once; the top ten hold roughly 37%. The sequence was collected from a man older than 75 with acute or convalescent COVID-19. Sequencing input: peripheral blood.

The CDR3 coding sequence is TGTGCCAGCAGCCAAGAATTGCTAGCGGGAATAGCGGGTGAGCAGTTCTTC. Its translation is CASSQELLAGIAGEQFF. This rearrangement joins TRBV14 to TRBJ2-1; 9 bases align to TRBD2. V was clipped by 0 bases and J by 9 bases; unmatched bases: 12. Germline V gene sequence: CDR1 SGHDN, CDR2 FVKESK. This CDR3 contains 17 residues.